One TCR beta chain is described in this entry. Its antigen remains unknown. The data are from a study of T cell responses to AZD1222 COVID-19 vaccine. Clones were read by immunoSEQ multiplex PCR, and TCRdb kept only the in-frame ones, dropping some. This sample has some 80,000 clones, with 90% found just once. Study-level points and caveats: Baseline seropositives among AZD1222 recipients totaled only 5 or 6. Distributed over spike, vaccine-associated CD4 TCRs predominated at 160-218 and 743-854. There were mostly white British donors and more females than males, and clonal diversity was possibly underestimated.

Sequences were derived from peripheral blood, sampled 28 days after the second AZD1222 dose. This TCR was recovered from an adult who received the AZD1222 COVID-19 vaccine.

The CDR3, as DNA: TGTGCCAGCAGCTTACTGGGTAGCGGGGGAGCGGAGACCCAGTACTTC. It yields the protein CASSLLGSGGAETQYF. V gene TRBV7-3 combines with J gene TRBJ2-5; 9 nucleotides align to TRBD2. This CDR3 contains 16 residues. Looked up from germline, CDR1 is SGHTA and CDR2 is FQGTGA. The J segment lost 5 bases and the V segment lost 2 bases, leaving 9 bases of the junction unmatched. Drawing the rest from reference TRBV7-3 and TRBJ2-5, the complete variable domain is GAGVSQTPSNKVTEKGKYVELRCDPISGHTALYWYRQSLGQGPEFLIYFQGTGAADDSGLPNDRFFAVRPEGSVSTLKIQRTERGDSAVYLCASSLLGSGGAETQYFGPGTRLLVL.